The clone carrying this TCR beta chain was counted between two and nine times. The target antigen is unknown. This entry is derived from a study of T-cell memory formation after mild COVID-19. Looking at the study overall: Among the donors, TCR clusters were largely specific to each donor.

TCRdb used MiXCR to reprocess the 5' RACE reads, holding one entry per CDR3 protein. The data show nearly 250,000 distinct CDR3 sequences, roughly 14% seen once. Study findings and constraints: Several responding clones turned up in pre-infection memory, indicating that cross-reactive memory may have taken part. CD4+ contracting clones were found mainly in CM and EM, and CD8+ ones in EMRA. From day 15 to 85, contracting clones were balanced between CD4 and CD8, whereas later expanders leaned toward CD4+.

The TCR originated in an adult woman who had mild COVID-19 (a few samples of this study predate the infection). Cell type and time point are not known. The sample comprised PBMCs or a T cell subset sorted from them (not recorded which).

The CDR3 DNA follows: TGTGCCAGCAGCTTAGCCTACACTGAAGCTTTCTTT. This codes for CASSLAYTEAFF. V is TRBV7-2 and J is TRBJ1-1; D uncertain. Germline CDR1 and CDR2: SGHTA and FQGNSA. The CDR3 sequence is 12 residues long. V lost 0 bases, J lost 3 bases, and 2 bases lay in between.